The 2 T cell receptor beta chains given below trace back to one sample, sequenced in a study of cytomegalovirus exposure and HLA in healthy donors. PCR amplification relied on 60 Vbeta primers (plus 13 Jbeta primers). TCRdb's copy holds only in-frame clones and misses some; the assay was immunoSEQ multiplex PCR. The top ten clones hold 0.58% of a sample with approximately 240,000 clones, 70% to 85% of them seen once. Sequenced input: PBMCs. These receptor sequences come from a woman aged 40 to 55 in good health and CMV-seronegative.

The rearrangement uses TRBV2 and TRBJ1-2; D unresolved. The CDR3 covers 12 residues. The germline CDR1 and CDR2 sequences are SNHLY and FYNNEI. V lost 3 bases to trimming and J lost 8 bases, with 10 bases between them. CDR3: CASSENGIGYTF. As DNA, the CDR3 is TGTGCCAGCAGTGAGAACGGGATCGGCTACACCTTC.

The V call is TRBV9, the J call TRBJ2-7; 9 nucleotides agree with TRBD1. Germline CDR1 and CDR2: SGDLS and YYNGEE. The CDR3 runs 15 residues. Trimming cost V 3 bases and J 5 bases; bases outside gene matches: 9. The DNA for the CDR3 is TGTGCCAGCAGCGGTACCGGGACAGGGAGGAACGAGCAGTACTTC. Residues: CASSGTGTGRNEQYF.